Below, 26 T cell receptor beta chains from the same sample are listed, as sequenced in a study of blood T cell repertoires in COVID-19. Produced via immunoSEQ multiplex PCR; TCRdb's table is partial and in-frame only. This table holds about 240,000 clones, about nine tenths found once. Sequenced: peripheral blood. Receptors originate from a man in his 60s who had recovered from COVID-19.

About this clone: Different DNA sequences within this sample yield the same CDR3. The chain employs TRBV11-2 and TRBJ2-5; D is undetermined. The V end was cut by 2 bases, the J end by 4 bases, with 2 bases between. This CDR3 has 11 residues. CDR1 and CDR2 (germline): SGHAT, FQNNGV. The CDR3 DNA is TGTGCCAGCAGCTTACGAGAGACCCAGTACTTC. This translates into CASSLRETQYF.

The V call is TRBV10-2, the J call TRBJ1-4; TRBD1 is a possible D gene (5 bases). Trimming left V 7 bases short and J 4 bases short, with 16 bases between. In germline, CDR1 is WSHSY, CDR2 SAAADI. This CDR3 comprises 15 residues. The CDR3 DNA is TGCGCCAGCAAGCGTCGACAGAACGATAATGAAAAACTGTTTTTT. Protein: CASKRRQNDNEKLFF.

The V and J genes are TRBV11-1 and TRBJ1-2; maybe TRBD1 (6 bases). CDR3 length equals 14 residues. Germline CDR1 and CDR2: SGHAT and FQDESV (reference sequence). Trimming took 5 bases from V and 4 from J, leaving 14 bases between them. CDR3 in DNA: TGTGCCAGCAGCCAGCCCGGACAGCCCTATGGCTACACCTTC. Its translation: CASSQPGQPYGYTF. The full variable domain, completed using reference TRBV11-1 and TRBJ1-2, is EAEVAQSPRYKITEKSQAVAFWCDPISGHATLYWYRQILGQGPELLVQFQDESVVDDSQLPKDRFSAERLKGVDSTLKIQPAELGDSAMYLCASSQPGQPYGYTFGSGTRLTVV.

The chain couples TRBV19 to TRBJ2-7; 10 bases map to TRBD2. Germline CDR1 is LNHDA and CDR2 is SQIVND (reference sequence). The CDR3 runs to 15 residues. With V trimmed by 6 bases and J by 0 bases, 5 bases remained unmatched. The CDR3 spells CASSNSGGHSYEQYF. The CDR3 DNA follows: TGTGCCAGTAGCAATAGCGGGGGGCACTCCTACGAGCAGTACTTC.

This sequence joins TRBV5-4 and TRBJ2-1; a possible D gene is TRBD1 (6 bases). This CDR3 comprises 14 residues. The V and J ends lost 4 bases and 1 base respectively, with 9 bases between them. CDR1 is SGHNT and CDR2 is YYREEE in the germline V gene (reference sequence). The CDR3 is CASSQRGSYNEQFF. The CDR3 DNA follows: TGTGCCAGCAGCCAAAGGGGGTCCTACAATGAGCAGTTCTTC.

This chain links TRBV27 with TRBJ2-1; 7 positions match TRBD1. Germline V gives CDR1 MNHEY, CDR2 SMNVEV (reference sequence). V trimming: 6 bases; J trimming: 1 base; junction bases outside the gene matches: 9. This CDR3 contains 16 residues. CDR3 loop: CASRHRDSPSYNEQFF. The DNA of the CDR3 is TGTGCCAGCAGGCATCGGGACAGTCCTTCCTACAATGAGCAGTTCTTC.

The chain carries TRBV18 and TRBJ1-5; TRBD1 matches at 7 bases. Trimming removed 2 bases from V and 0 bases from J; junction bases left unmatched: 4. The CDR3 loop spans 16 amino acids. Germline CDR1 is KGHSH and CDR2 is LQKENI. This CDR3 reads CASSPSGGNSNQPQHF. The CDR3 bases are TGTGCCAGCTCACCATCAGGGGGTAATAGCAATCAGCCCCAGCATTTT.

The rearrangement uses TRBV19 and TRBJ2-3; a possible D gene is TRBD1 (5 bases). CDR3 length: 16 residues. Trimming removed 3 bases from V and 2 bases from J, with 15 bases in between. The V gene's germline CDR1 is LNHDA and CDR2 SQIVND (reference sequence). The CDR3 DNA follows: TGTGCCAGTAGTATGTGGGGCAGGAGAGACACAGATACGCAGTATTTT. Translated: CASSMWGRRDTDTQYF.

As for this clone: Distinct nucleotide sequences in the sample also encode this CDR3. The chain uses TRBV5-1 and TRBJ1-1; D may be TRBD1 (6 bases). V dropped 1 base and J dropped 1 base, with 11 bases sitting between them. The germline V gene has CDR1 SGHRS and CDR2 YFSETQ. This CDR3 region has 15 residues. CDR3 loop: CASSLSSRGNTEAFF. The CDR3 region has the DNA TGCGCCAGCAGCTTGTCGAGCAGGGGGAACACTGAAGCTTTCTTT.

The chain is built from TRBV6-5 and TRBJ1-6; D remains ambiguous. Per the germline V gene, CDR1 is MNHEY and CDR2 is SVGAGI. V was cut by 6 bases and J by 9 bases, with 9 bases left in between. CDR3 size: 12 residues. The DNA for the CDR3 is TGTGCCAGCAGCCATTTTTCTTCACCCCTCCACTTT. It is translated as CASSHFSSPLHF.

The rearrangement joins TRBV11-2 to TRBJ1-2; D gene uncertain. The CDR3 has 13 residues. V was pared by 5 bases and J by 2 bases, with 9 bases between. Germline-derived CDR1 and CDR2 are SGHAT and FQNNGV. CDR3 nucleotide sequence: TGTGCCAGCAGCATTCAGTTCAACTATGGCTACACCTTC. Residues: CASSIQFNYGYTF.

The V call is TRBV20-1, the J call TRBJ2-2; the D gene is possibly TRBD2 (7 bases). Looked up from germline, CDR1 is DFQATT and CDR2 is SNEGSKA (reference sequence). The ends were cut back, 3 bases at V and 0 bases at J, with 11 bases in the middle. The CDR3 length is 15 residues. CDR3: CSASGGGSNTGELFF. The CDR3 DNA follows: TGCAGTGCTAGTGGGGGGGGCTCGAACACCGGGGAGCTGTTTTTT.

The chain recombines TRBV21-1 with TRBJ2-1; TRBD2, the table's D call, lacks a check against the DNA. TRBV21-1 counts as a pseudogene. There are 17 residues in the CDR3. The CDR3 reads CANGRNLAGPFRDEQFF. CDR3 in DNA: TGTGCCAACGGAAGGAACCTAGCGGGACCCTTTAGGGATGAGCAGTTCTTC.

The J gene is TRBJ1-2, the V gene TRBV28, with 8 bases aligning to TRBD1. The CDR3 runs to 15 residues. Looked up from germline, CDR1 is MDHEN and CDR2 is SYDVKM. J was trimmed by 1 base and V by 6 bases; bases with no gene match: 7. CDR3: CASRRQGSVNYGYTF. The DNA of the CDR3 is TGTGCCAGCAGGAGACAGGGGAGTGTTAACTATGGCTACACCTTC.

The V and J genes are TRBV27 and TRBJ1-1, with D possibly being TRBD1 (6 bases). This CDR3 comprises 14 residues. In germline, CDR1 is MNHEY, CDR2 SMNVEV (reference sequence). Trimming stripped 4 bases from V and 5 bases from J, with 14 bases between. The DNA of the CDR3 is TGTGCCAGCAGTTCCTCAGGGAGGGGGACTGAAGCTTTCTTT. This encodes CASSSSGRGTEAFF.

This chain uses TRBV19 with TRBJ1-1; TRBD1 matches 7 bases. The trim removed 4 bases at V and 1 base at J, leaving 6 bases unmatched. Germline CDR1 is LNHDA and CDR2 is SQIVND (reference sequence). There are 15 residues in the CDR3. CDR3 sequence reads: CASSKYGTENTEAFF. The CDR3 DNA reads as TGTGCCAGTAGTAAGTACGGGACAGAGAACACTGAAGCTTTCTTT.

This chain connects TRBV7-9 to TRBJ2-3, with a weak D call TRBD1 (5 bases). This CDR3 is built from 14 residues. V lost 4 bases and J 3 bases, leaving 11 bases between the germline ends. CDR1 is SEHNR and CDR2 is FQNEAQ in the germline V gene (reference sequence). Written as DNA, the CDR3 is TGTGCCAGCAGCTGGCAGGGTCGGACAGATACGCAGTATTTT. It encodes CASSWQGRTDTQYF.

The chain recombines TRBV10-1 with TRBJ1-1; perhaps TRBD1 as D (6 bases). The CDR3 consists of 14 residues. Germline V gives CDR1 WNHNN, CDR2 SYGVQD (reference sequence). Between the trimmed V and J ends, which lost 5 bases and 4 bases, there was a span of 14 bases. In nucleotides, the CDR3 is TGCGCCAGCAGTCCGAACAGGGCTGTCACTGAAGCTTTCTTT. Protein product: CASSPNRAVTEAFF.

The chain combines TRBV6-6 with TRBJ2-3, with 7 bases matching TRBD1. The ends lost 9 bases at V and 0 bases at J; junction bases unmatched: 9. The CDR3 extends over 15 amino acids. In germline, CDR1 is MNHNY, CDR2 SVGAGI (reference sequence). The CDR3 sequence: CASIDNRGSTDTQYF. CDR3 nucleotide sequence: TGTGCCAGTATAGACAACAGGGGTAGCACAGATACGCAGTATTTT.

The chain employs TRBV5-1 and TRBJ1-2, with 9 bases matching TRBD1. V shed 2 bases and J 1 base; nucleotides not matched to a gene: 3. The CDR3 is 15 residues long. CDR1 is SGHRS, CDR2 YFSETQ, per germline. The CDR3 is CASSFDRGFNYGYTF. DNA of the CDR3: TGCGCCAGCAGCTTTGACAGGGGGTTTAACTATGGCTACACCTTC.

This clone was recorded only once. This chain links TRBV20-1 with TRBJ2-7, with 11 positions matching TRBD2. Trimming took 3 bases from V and 6 from J; bases not matched to a gene: 4. Germline V gene data show CDR1 as DFQATT and CDR2 as SNEGSKA (reference sequence). The CDR3 spans 13 residues. CDR3 DNA: TGCAGTGCTAGTAGCGGGGGGGCAACCGAGCAGTACGTC. Protein: CSASSGGATEQYV.

The J gene is TRBJ2-3, the V gene TRBV12-5; no reliable D call. CDR1 and CDR2 from the germline V gene are LGHNT and FRNRAP. The CDR3 covers 17 residues. Trimming shortened V by 5 bases and J by 2 bases, and 20 bases separated the two germline ends. This CDR3 is CASGRTRLGLNTDTQYF. The CDR3 coding sequence is TGTGCTAGTGGTCGAACACGTCTGGGCCTTAACACAGATACGCAGTATTTT.

The chain links TRBV4-1 to TRBJ2-5; D is unresolved. The germline CDR1 and CDR2 sequences are MGHRA and YSYEKL. The V end was cut by 0 bases, the J end by 10 bases, with 12 bases between. The CDR3 contains 13 residues. The CDR3 is CASSQDPSGGQYF. In nucleotides, the CDR3 is TGCGCCAGCAGCCAAGATCCTTCCGGTGGCCAGTACTTC.

The chain combines TRBV24-1 with TRBJ1-5; TRBD1 matches at 7 bases. The CDR3 contains 17 residues. The V segment lost 3 bases and the J segment 4 bases; nucleotides outside the gene matches: 11. Per germline, CDR1 KGHDR and CDR2 SFDVKD. CDR3 in amino acids: CATSDPSTGDGNQPQHF. As DNA, the CDR3 is TGTGCCACCAGTGATCCCAGTACAGGGGATGGTAATCAGCCCCAGCATTTT.

This clone was counted a single time. The V call is TRBV6-6, the J call TRBJ1-5; TRBD1 aligns across 11 bases. The V gene end was trimmed by 6 bases and the J gene end by 4 bases; junction bases not matched to a gene: 5. This CDR3 has 15 amino acids. Germline lookup yields CDR1 MNHNY and CDR2 SVGAGI (reference sequence). CDR3: CASRWTGGANQPQHF. Here the CDR3 DNA reads TGTGCCAGCAGATGGACAGGGGGCGCGAATCAGCCCCAGCATTTT.

This chain connects TRBV10-3 to TRBJ1-5, with 7 bases lining up with TRBD1. This CDR3 has 14 residues. Trimming removed 10 bases from V and 2 bases from J; junction bases left unmatched: 8. Germline V CDR1 and CDR2: ENHRY, SYGVKD. The CDR3 DNA sequence: TGTGCCACCAGACAGGGATTAGGCAATCAGCCCCAGCATTTT. It translates to CATRQGLGNQPQHF.